Listed here are 30 T cell receptor beta chains from one sample, sequenced in a study of cytomegalovirus exposure and HLA in healthy donors. The PCR had 60 Vbeta and 13 Jbeta primers. Assay used: immunoSEQ multiplex PCR; TCRdb lists only in-frame clones, some missing. The table includes 150,000 to 200,000 clones, less than 90% detected once. What was sequenced was PBMCs. The receptors originated from a man between 50 and 59 years old in good health and CMV-seronegative.

The chain couples TRBV7-2 to TRBJ2-7; the D is unclear. Looked up from germline, CDR1 is SGHTA and CDR2 is FQGNSA. V lost 4 bases and J 1 base, leaving 8 bases between the germline ends. The CDR3 contains 13 residues. The CDR3 DNA reads as TGTGCCAGCAGCTCACCAGGTTCCTACGAGCAGTACTTC. Protein: CASSSPGSYEQYF. Based on the CDR3 plus reference TRBV7-2 and TRBJ2-7, the full variable domain is GAGVSQSPSNKVTEKGKDVELRCDPISGHTALYWYRQSLGQGLEFLIYFQGNSAPDKSGLPSDRFSAERTGGSVSTLTIQRTQQEDSAVYLCASSSPGSYEQYFGPGTRLTVT.

As for this clone: The same CDR3 arises from other DNA sequences in this sample as well. This chain connects TRBV19 to TRBJ1-2; TRBD1 is a possible D gene (6 bases). CDR1 LNHDA and CDR2 SQIVND come from the germline V gene (reference sequence). Trimming pared 5 bases from V and 8 bases from J, leaving 15 bases between. The CDR3 spans 13 residues. CDR3: CASSFQGSGGYTF. DNA of the CDR3: TGTGCCAGTAGTTTCCAGGGGTCCGGCGGCTACACCTTC.

The chain employs TRBV6-5 and TRBJ2-7, with 10 positions matching TRBD1. The CDR3 consists of 15 residues. V lost 4 bases, J lost 2 bases, and 5 bases stayed unmatched. CDR1 is MNHEY and CDR2 is SVGAGI in the germline V gene. CDR3 region: CASSSRTGGTYEQYF. The CDR3 DNA reads as TGTGCCAGCAGTTCGCGGACAGGGGGGACCTACGAGCAGTACTTC.

This clone was seen only a few times. The genes are TRBV7-9 and TRBJ1-1; D is ambiguous. The CDR3 loop spans 11 amino acids. V shed 3 bases and J shed 8 bases, with 7 bases lying between them. Germline values: CDR1 SEHNR, CDR2 FQNEAQ (reference sequence). DNA for the CDR3: TGTGCCAGCAGCTTTTTCGAGGAAGCTTTCTTT. Translation gives CASSFFEEAFF.

The chain couples TRBV7-9 to TRBJ2-3; 7 bases line up with TRBD1. This CDR3 has 15 amino acids. The V and J ends lost 5 bases and 3 bases, in that order; junction bases with no gene match: 8. Germline V gene data show CDR1 as SEHNR and CDR2 as FQNEAQ (reference sequence). The CDR3 loop is CASSTGTVGTDTQYF. CDR3 in DNA: TGTGCCAGCAGCACCGGGACAGTCGGTACAGATACGCAGTATTTT.

V and J are TRBV11-3 and TRBJ2-3, with 10 positions matching TRBD1. With 1 base clipped from V and 4 bases from J, the junction kept 8 bases outside the gene matches. This CDR3 has 17 residues. The V gene's germline CDR1 is SGHNT and CDR2 YENEEA. In nucleotides, the CDR3 is TGTGCCAGCAGCTTAGTCGCCGGGACAGGGGATGCAGATACGCAGTATTTT. Amino acid sequence: CASSLVAGTGDADTQYF.

The genes are TRBV19 and TRBJ1-1; possible D gene TRBD1, 6 bases. The length of the CDR3 is 14 residues. V was pared by 4 bases and J by 1 base, with 10 bases between. Per the germline V gene, CDR1 is LNHDA and CDR2 is SQIVND (reference sequence). CDR3 sequence (DNA): TGTGCCAGTAGTACGGACAGACCGAACACTGAAGCTTTCTTT. Translating gives CASSTDRPNTEAFF.

The chain recombines TRBV2 with TRBJ1-1; 8 bases are shared with TRBD1. Germline V CDR1 and CDR2: SNHLY, FYNNEI. There are 14 residues in the CDR3. V was clipped by 6 bases and J by 5 bases; unmatched bases: 8. The chain's CDR3 is CASRRQGIRTEAFF. The CDR3 nucleotides are TGTGCCAGCAGAAGACAGGGGATAAGGACTGAAGCTTTCTTT.

The J gene is TRBJ1-2, the V gene TRBV4-2, with TRBD1 identical over 7 bases. The CDR3 is made up of 16 amino acids. Germline values: CDR1 LGHNA, CDR2 YNFKEQ. The V gene end was trimmed by 0 bases and the J gene end by 7 bases; junction bases not matched to a gene: 11. The chain's CDR3 is CASSQDRDWRGLGYTF. CDR3 sequence (DNA): TGTGCCAGCAGCCAAGATCGGGATTGGAGGGGGCTTGGCTACACCTTC.

The rearrangement links TRBV6-6 to TRBJ1-3, with a tentative D call TRBD1 (6 bases). This CDR3 comprises 15 residues. CDR1 and CDR2 from the germline V gene are MNHNY and SVGAGI (reference sequence). V gave up 6 bases and J gave up 0 bases, with 12 bases separating them. The CDR3 nucleotides read TGTGCCAGCAGGAAGACAGGAAACTCTGGAAACACCATATATTTT. Amino acid sequence: CASRKTGNSGNTIYF.

This chain uses TRBV5-1 with TRBJ2-7; D unclear. Germline V gene sequence: CDR1 SGHRS, CDR2 YFSETQ. The CDR3 contains 13 residues. V was pared by 4 bases and J by 4 bases, with 12 bases between. Here the CDR3 DNA reads TGCGCCAGCAGCCCTAGTTCCCTTTACGAGCAGTACTTC. This encodes CASSPSSLYEQYF.

CDR3 residues: CASSGTGYEQYF. For the CDR3, the DNA is TGTGCCAGCAGCGGTACAGGGTACGAGCAGTACTTC. J is TRBJ2-7 and V is TRBV9; possible D gene TRBD1, 6 bases. CDR1 is SGDLS, CDR2 YYNGEE, per germline. V was trimmed by 3 bases and J by 4 bases, leaving 8 bases between them. This CDR3 is built from 12 residues.

The rearrangement links TRBV7-2 to TRBJ1-4; no definite D call. Germline values: CDR1 SGHTA, CDR2 FQGNSA. The CDR3 totals 15 residues. With 0 bases removed from V and 4 bases from J, the gap between germline ends came to 9 bases. CDR3 loop: CASSLAGDRNEKLFF. CDR3 coding DNA: TGTGCCAGCAGCTTAGCGGGCGACCGTAATGAAAAACTGTTTTTT.

This chain uses TRBV10-3 with TRBJ2-1; 9 bases match TRBD2. This CDR3 has 15 residues. CDR1 ENHRY and CDR2 SYGVKD come from the germline V gene. With V trimmed by 3 bases and J by 2 bases, 2 bases remained unmatched. In DNA, the CDR3 is TGTGCCATCAGTGATGGCGGGGGGGCCTACAATGAGCAGTTCTTC. Translation gives CAISDGGGAYNEQFF.

The chain combines TRBV9 with TRBJ2-2; 7 bases agree with TRBD1. Trimming removed 1 base from V and 6 bases from J; junction bases left unmatched: 0. Germline V gene lookup returns CDR1 SGDLS and CDR2 YYNGEE. The CDR3 totals 13 residues. The CDR3: CASSVQGAGELFF. In DNA, the CDR3 is TGTGCCAGCAGCGTACAGGGGGCCGGGGAGCTGTTTTTT.

This clone has a handful of counts. The chain links TRBV5-4 to TRBJ2-7; D might be TRBD2 (6 bases). The CDR3 has 12 amino acids. Germline V gene data show CDR1 as SGHNT and CDR2 as YYREEE (reference sequence). V gave up 0 bases and J gave up 9 bases, with 10 bases separating them. DNA for the CDR3: TGTGCCAGCAGCTTGGGAGGGAGGTCGCAGTACTTC. Its translation is CASSLGGRSQYF.

The chain carries TRBV12-5 and TRBJ2-3; a possible D gene is TRBD1 (5 bases). The V and J ends lost 2 bases and 2 bases respectively, with 8 bases between them. CDR3 length: 14 amino acids. Per germline, CDR1 LGHNT and CDR2 FRNRAP. In DNA form, the CDR3 reads TGTGCTAGTGGTTTGAGGGGTCACACAGATACGCAGTATTTT. Its translation is CASGLRGHTDTQYF.

A single count supports this clone. This chain connects TRBV9 to TRBJ1-6; D might be TRBD1 (5 bases). There are 14 residues in the CDR3. The V gene lost 4 bases and the J gene lost 4 bases, with 9 bases spanning the gap. The germline gives CDR1 SGDLS, CDR2 YYNGEE. CDR3 amino acids: CASSTRQYNSPLHF. As DNA, the CDR3 is TGTGCCAGCAGCACCCGACAGTATAATTCACCCCTCCACTTT.

This clone was observed a single time. The chain has TRBV9 and TRBJ2-5, with D perhaps TRBD2 (8 bases). Germline values: CDR1 SGDLS, CDR2 YYNGEE. V lost 3 bases and J 4 bases, leaving 25 bases between the germline ends. This CDR3 has 18 residues. The DNA for the CDR3 is TGTGCCAGCAGCGAGGGGGCGGCGGCGGGAGGTTTTCGAGAGACCCAGTACTTC. Translating gives CASSEGAAAGGFRETQYF.

The rearrangement links TRBV4-1 to TRBJ2-3; D possibly corresponds to TRBD1 (6 bases). The V and J ends lost 7 bases and 6 bases respectively, with 23 bases between them. The V gene's germline CDR1 is MGHRA and CDR2 YSYEKL. This CDR3 contains 16 residues. In DNA, the CDR3 is TGCGCCAGCAACCGATACCGGGACACCCAGTCCGATACGCAGTATTTT. Its translation: CASNRYRDTQSDTQYF.

The chain employs TRBV6-5 and TRBJ2-1, with 10 bases matching TRBD2. Germline-derived CDR1 and CDR2 are MNHEY and SVGAGI. The CDR3 totals 15 residues. Trimming removed 6 bases from V and 2 bases from J; junction bases left unmatched: 4. The CDR3 here is CASRASGRAYNEQFF. In DNA, the CDR3 is TGTGCCAGCAGAGCGAGCGGGAGGGCCTACAATGAGCAGTTCTTC.

This clone was counted a single time. The chain recombines TRBV28 with TRBJ1-1, with a possible D match to TRBD1 (5 bases). The CDR3 has 15 residues. CDR1 and CDR2 from the germline V gene are MDHEN and SYDVKM. V shed 3 bases and J shed 0 bases, with 11 bases lying between them. This CDR3 is CASSFPRGLNTEAFF. The DNA for the CDR3 is TGTGCCAGCAGTTTCCCACGGGGGTTGAACACTGAAGCTTTCTTT.

The genes are TRBV14 and TRBJ2-1; possibly TRBD2 for D (6 bases). The CDR3 runs to 15 residues. V shed 1 base and J shed 7 bases, with 14 bases lying between them. CDR1 and CDR2 from the germline V gene are SGHDN and FVKESK. As DNA, the CDR3 is TGTGCCAGCAGCCAAGCGGGAGTTTTGGTTAATGAGCAGTTCTTC. Protein sequence: CASSQAGVLVNEQFF.

The chain uses TRBV27 and TRBJ2-3; D possibly corresponds to TRBD1 (6 bases). The CDR3 is 14 residues long. The germline V gene encodes CDR1 MNHEY and CDR2 SMNVEV (reference sequence). V was pared by 2 bases and J by 2 bases, with 8 bases between. In DNA form, the CDR3 reads TGTGCCAGCAGTTTAGACAGGAACACAGATACGCAGTATTTT. Translating gives CASSLDRNTDTQYF.

The chain couples TRBV5-1 to TRBJ2-2; D ambiguous. V lost 0 bases and J 2 bases, leaving 8 bases between the germline ends. Germline V gene lookup returns CDR1 SGHRS and CDR2 YFSETQ. The CDR3 length is 15 residues. CDR3 amino acids: CASSLGHQNTGELFF. In DNA form, the CDR3 reads TGCGCCAGCAGCTTGGGACACCAAAACACCGGGGAGCTGTTTTTT.

This chain uses TRBV7-8 with TRBJ2-3; 15 bases agree with TRBD2. Germline V lookup: CDR1 SGHVS, CDR2 FQNEAQ. The CDR3 covers 17 residues. The trim removed 3 bases at V and 1 base at J, leaving 2 bases unmatched. The CDR3 loop reads CASSFRTSGGGTDTQYF. The CDR3 DNA is TGTGCCAGCAGCTTTCGGACTAGCGGGGGGGGCACAGATACGCAGTATTTT.

The rearrangement joins TRBV12-5 to TRBJ1-6; D not resolved. CDR1 LGHNT and CDR2 FRNRAP come from the germline V gene. The CDR3 length is 14 residues. The V end lost 4 bases, the J end lost 13 bases, and 17 bases lay between the germline ends. CDR3 sequence reads: CASGSAHPPGPLHF. CDR3 nucleotides: TGTGCTAGTGGTTCCGCCCACCCTCCGGGGCCCCTCCACTTT.

The chain links TRBV9 to TRBJ2-5, with D unclear. Gene TRBJ2-7 matches the end of the DNA better, so the J call may be wrong. Germline V gene data show CDR1 as SGDLS and CDR2 as YYNGEE. The CDR3 runs to 15 residues. CDR3 in amino acids: CASSVEQNPTYEQYF. The CDR3 DNA follows: TGTGCCAGCAGCGTAGAACAGAACCCTACCTACGAGCAGTACTTC.

About this clone: Its ends do not fully match the called genes, so a read error is possible. The same CDR3 can be traced to other DNA sequences in this sample. The chain has TRBV9 and TRBJ2-5, with 11 positions matching TRBD2. The CDR3 runs 15 residues. The germline CDR1 and CDR2 sequences are SGDLS and YYNGEE. The CDR3 coding sequence is TGTGCTAGCAGCGTAGCGGGGGGGCCCGGTGAGACCCAGTACTTC. Translated, it gives CASSVAGGPGETQYF.

The J gene is TRBJ1-5, the V gene TRBV18; TRBD1 matches 9 bases. There are 16 residues in the CDR3. Germline lookup yields CDR1 KGHSH and CDR2 LQKENI. The ends lost 2 bases at V and 4 bases at J; junction bases unmatched: 6. The CDR3 loop is CASSPSLGQGNQPQHF. The DNA of the CDR3 is TGTGCCAGCTCACCAAGTTTGGGACAGGGTAATCAGCCCCAGCATTTT.